This TCR beta chain is drawn from a study of regulatory T cells in long-lasting Graves disease. Study context: Persistence in Graves' disease denoted antithyroid drug use beyond 5 years alongside positive TSH receptor antibodies. Study-wide results and limits: There were preferences for TRBV28, TRBJ1-2 and TRBJ2-5 in persistent disease.

Germline values: CDR1 SEHNR, CDR2 FQNEAQ (reference sequence). The CDR3 sequence is 18 residues long. The ends lost 6 bases at V and 0 bases at J; junction bases unmatched: 10. On this clonotype itself: Antigen: not known.

Building the TCR beta libraries relied on iRepertoire HTBI primers, and CDR3 regions underwent Arm-PCR. In the authors' methods: Analysis of the samples identified about 62 TRBV and 14 TRBJ segments. MiXCR was run by TCRdb on the multiplex PCR reads, yielding one entry per CDR3 protein. In this record, the V and J calls reflect TCRdb's handling and not the investigators' own analysis. The sample lists hundreds of thousands of distinct CDR3 sequences, around 30% seen once, with under 55% in the top ten. Time point noted: persistent/refractory GD, antithyroid drugs over 5 years with positive TRAb. Following extraction of RNA from PBMCs, that RNA was used to make the TCR library. The authors drew patients from an endocrinology department in Xi'an, China.

The rearrangement joins TRBV7-9 to TRBJ2-7, with 14 bases that match TRBD2. This TCR derives from a female donor with Graves disease. Material: peripheral blood mononuclear cells (PBMCs), obtained when the disease was refractory, from a patient treated with antithyroid drugs. The CDR3 here is CASSPETSGRASSYEQYF. CDR3 nucleotides: TGTGCCAGCAGTCCTGAGACTAGCGGGAGGGCCAGCTCCTACGAGCAGTACTTC.